The 5 T cell receptor beta chains presented below share a single source sample, sequenced in a study of patients and donors after allogeneic stem cell transplantation. TCRdb reanalysed the RT-PCR reads using MiXCR and keeps one entry per CDR3 protein. The sample lists tens of thousands of distinct CDR3 sequences, around 29% occurring once. Source material: blood, either unsorted or a sorted T cell fraction (not recorded which). The receptor set was obtained from a human donor who was either an allogeneic HSCT recipient or a stem cell or donor lymphocyte infusion donor (not recorded which). It is not recorded whose cells these are; they may come from a transplant donor.

This clonotype was recorded at least ten times. The chain links TRBV6-5 to TRBJ1-6, with TRBD1 matching over 10 bases. J was trimmed by 10 bases and V by 5 bases; bases with no gene match: 8. This CDR3 contains 15 residues. Germline CDR1 is MNHEY and CDR2 is SVGAGI. CDR3 nucleotides: TGTGCCAGCAGTGCCACCGGGACAGGGGAATCACCCCTCCACTTT. Translated, it gives CASSATGTGESPLHF.

The CDR3 region is CASSHGVDTEAFF. CDR3 nucleotide sequence: TGTGCCAGCAGCCACGGGGTCGACACTGAAGCTTTCTTT. The chain links TRBV7-9 to TRBJ1-1; no clear D. The germline CDR1 and CDR2 sequences are SEHNR and FQNEAQ (reference sequence). This CDR3 has 13 amino acids. V lost 5 bases, J lost 3 bases, and 10 bases lay in between.

CDR3 protein: CASSPDPGGTGYGYTF. DNA of the CDR3: TGCGCCAGCAGCCCCGACCCAGGGGGCACAGGCTATGGCTACACCTTC. The chain couples TRBV4-1 to TRBJ1-2, with 8 bases matching TRBD1. CDR1 is MGHRA and CDR2 is YSYEKL in the germline V gene. The CDR3 consists of 16 residues. V lost 4 bases, J lost 4 bases, and 11 bases stayed unmatched.

This clonotype was counted ten times or more. The CDR3 bases are TGTGCCAGCAGTTACGGAGGGAATGAGCAGTTCTTC. Its protein product is CASSYGGNEQFF. This sequence joins TRBV6-5 and TRBJ2-1; TRBD2 might be the D (6 bases). Trimming took 2 bases from V and 7 from J, leaving 6 bases between them. Germline V lookup: CDR1 MNHEY, CDR2 SVGAGI. The CDR3 runs 12 residues.

This rearrangement joins TRBV28 to TRBJ1-6; no firm D call. V lost 7 bases to trimming and J lost 7 bases, with 8 bases between them. This CDR3 is built from 12 residues. In germline, CDR1 is MDHEN, CDR2 SYDVKM. The CDR3 loop reads CASKSPNSPLHF. The CDR3 DNA is TGTGCCAGCAAAAGTCCCAATTCACCCCTCCACTTT.